This T cell receptor beta chain was captured by sequencing in a study of cytomegalovirus exposure and HLA in healthy donors. CDR1 is MNHNS, CDR2 SASEGT, per germline. Trimming removed 4 bases at V and 3 bases at J, with 4 bases between. The CDR3 extends over 11 amino acids. Primers for the PCR totalled 60 Vbeta and 13 Jbeta. Sequenced by immunoSEQ multiplex PCR; TCRdb stores in-frame clones only, minus some. The table shows around 190,000 clones, with 80% to 90% occurring only once. V gene TRBV6-1 combines with J gene TRBJ2-7, with D unclear. The sequence came from a man between 35 and 55 years old in good health and CMV-seropositive. Sequencing was done on a sample of PBMCs. Written as DNA, the CDR3 is TGTGCCAGCAGTGCCCACTACGAGCAGTACTTC. Amino acids: CASSAHYEQYF.